The source of this T cell receptor (beta chain) is a study of regulatory dendritic cells for organ transplantation. The study, taken as a whole, reports: Between individuals, the alloreactive memory CD8+ T cell pool differed considerably.

Concerning this clone itself: What it binds is unknown.

Losses at the gene ends were 6 bases for V and 1 base for J; bases not matched to a gene: 7. CDR1 is SNHLY, CDR2 FYNNEI, per germline. The CDR3 totals 15 residues. The protocol was immunoSEQ multiplex PCR, while the TCRdb copy is restricted to in-frame clones and leaves out a portion. The sample includes 25,000 to 30,000 clones, 82% of them seen just once. Sequenced input: naive CD8+ T cells from blood. Subset indicated: CD45RA+ naive T cells. The chain links TRBV2 to TRBJ2-3, with 7 bases fitting TRBD1. This clonotype was sampled from a human donor in good health. The chain's CDR3 is CASRAQGRGTDTQYF. DNA of the CDR3: TGTGCCAGCAGGGCACAGGGGCGCGGCACAGATACGCAGTATTTT.